The 26 T cell receptor beta chains listed next were all sequenced from one sample in a study of T-cell memory formation after mild COVID-19. TCRdb ran MiXCR on the 5' RACE reads and lists one entry per CDR3 protein. The sample has around 390,000 distinct CDR3 sequences, 16% seen once; the top ten hold roughly 21%. Sequencing used PBMCs or a T cell subset sorted from them (not recorded which). The receptors stem from a man aged 18 to 30 who had mild COVID-19 (a few samples of this study predate the infection). Cell type and time point are not known.

V is TRBV7-6 and J is TRBJ2-7; possible D gene TRBD1, 6 bases. This CDR3 has 14 residues. V lost 2 bases, J lost 4 bases, and 12 bases lay in between. Germline values: CDR1 SGHVS, CDR2 FNYEAQ. The CDR3: CASSLPGQIYEQYF. CDR3 DNA sequence: TGTGCCAGCAGCTTACCGGGACAAATTTACGAGCAGTACTTC. The entire variable domain, with the rest obtained from reference TRBV7-6 and TRBJ2-7, is as follows: GAGVSQSPRYKVTKRGQDVALRCDPISGHVSLYWYRQALGQGPEFLTYFNYEAQQDKSGLPNDRFSAERPEGSISTLTIQRTEQRDSAMYRCASSLPGQIYEQYFGPGTRLTVT.

The chain combines TRBV19 with TRBJ2-6, with D unclear. The CDR3 is made up of 12 amino acids. Between the trimmed V and J ends, which lost 8 bases and 4 bases, there was a span of 6 bases. Germline CDR1 LNHDA, CDR2 SQIVND (reference sequence). The CDR3, as DNA: TGTGCCAGTGGTACCGGGGCCAACGTCCTGACTTTC. Translated: CASGTGANVLTF. Full variable domain (remainder filled in from reference TRBV19 and TRBJ2-6): DGGITQSPKYLFRKEGQNVTLSCEQNLNHDAMYWYRQDPGQGLRLIYYSQIVNDFQKGDIAEGYSVSREKKESFPLTVTSAQKNPTAFYLCASGTGANVLTFGAGSRLTVL.

The chain combines TRBV12-3 or TRBV12-4 with TRBJ2-2, with 8 bases fitting TRBD1. The CDR3 covers 14 residues. V lost 8 bases to trimming and J lost 1 base; unmatched junction nucleotides: 3. The CDR3, as DNA: TGTGCCAGCCAGGACAGGGTGAACACCGGGGAGCTGTTTTTT. Translated: CASQDRVNTGELFF.

This clonotype appeared a few times. The V call is TRBV11-2, the J call TRBJ1-2, with TRBD1 as a possible D gene (5 bases). The CDR3 sequence is 14 residues long. Trimming stripped 1 base from V and 4 bases from J, with 10 bases between. CDR1 is SGHAT, CDR2 FQNNGV, per germline. CDR3 DNA sequence: TGTGCCAGCAGCTTAGCGGGGGTCCGCTATGGCTACACCTTC. It translates to CASSLAGVRYGYTF.

V usage is TRBV2 and J usage is TRBJ1-2; 8 nucleotides line up with TRBD1. Germline assignment: CDR1 SNHLY and CDR2 FYNNEI. V lost 6 bases to trimming and J lost 9 bases; unmatched junction nucleotides: 15. CDR3 length: 15 residues. CDR3 in amino acids: CASSAAGGSGLSYTF. The DNA for the CDR3 is TGTGCCAGCAGCGCAGCAGGGGGCTCCGGTCTTAGCTACACCTTC.

This chain uses TRBV5-1 with TRBJ2-5, with D perhaps matching TRBD1 or TRBD2 (6 bases each). The V gene lost 5 bases and the J gene lost 3 bases, with 20 bases spanning the gap. The CDR3 is 16 amino acids. The V gene's germline CDR1 is SGHRS and CDR2 YFSETQ. The CDR3 sequence is CASSINGGQSEETQYF. In DNA, the CDR3 is TGCGCCAGCAGTATAAACGGGGGACAATCAGAAGAGACCCAGTACTTC.

J is TRBJ2-7 and V is TRBV20-1; possibly TRBD2 for D (6 bases). Germline CDR1 reads DFQATT; CDR2 reads SNEGSKA (reference sequence). V was shortened by 6 bases and J by 0 bases, with 15 bases between the two germline ends. This CDR3 region has 14 residues. The CDR3 loop reads CSARGGGYSYEQYF. CDR3 DNA: TGCAGTGCCCGGGGTGGGGGGTACTCCTACGAGCAGTACTTC.

The rearrangement links TRBV28 to TRBJ1-5; D may be TRBD1 (5 bases). Trimming took 6 bases from V and 9 from J, leaving 18 bases between them. This CDR3 contains 14 residues. The germline V gene encodes CDR1 MDHEN and CDR2 SYDVKM. The CDR3: CASRDRDLIWPQHF. The CDR3 DNA reads TGTGCCAGCAGGGACCGGGACCTAATATGGCCCCAGCATTTT.

This clonotype has a handful of counts. V and J are TRBV20-1 and TRBJ1-5, with D hard to call. Trimming removed 3 bases from V and 5 bases from J, with 14 bases in between. The CDR3 is 14 amino acids. Germline loops: CDR1 DFQATT, CDR2 SNEGSKA (reference sequence). CDR3 in DNA: TGCAGTGCTAGGAGAGATGTGCGTCATCAGCCCCAGCATTTT. Residues: CSARRDVRHQPQHF.

The J gene is TRBJ1-2, the V gene TRBV18; the D is unclear. Trimming pared 1 base from V and 8 bases from J, leaving 5 bases between. From germline, CDR1 is KGHSH and CDR2 LQKENI. CDR3 length: 11 amino acids. This CDR3 is CASSPREGYTF. For the CDR3, the DNA is TGTGCCAGCTCACCACGGGAGGGCTACACCTTC.

This rearrangement joins TRBV7-9 to TRBJ1-6; 9 positions match TRBD1. Unmatched junction bases numbered 13, after V lost 3 bases and J lost 10 bases. The CDR3 has 17 residues. Germline CDR1 and CDR2: SEHNR and FQNEAQ (reference sequence). The CDR3 sequence is CASSLTTLRTGDSPLHF. The CDR3 DNA reads as TGTGCCAGCAGCTTGACTACCCTCCGGACAGGGGACTCACCCCTCCACTTT.

The V gene is TRBV5-6, the J gene TRBJ2-7, with TRBD1 matching over 9 bases. This CDR3 contains 14 residues. CDR1 and CDR2 from the germline V gene are SGHDT and YYEEEE. The ends lost 4 bases at V and 2 bases at J; junction bases unmatched: 4. CDR3 protein: CASSTTGGAYEQYF. CDR3 bases: TGTGCCAGCAGCACCACAGGGGGCGCCTACGAGCAGTACTTC.

The chain combines TRBV20-1 with TRBJ2-7, with 9 bases matching TRBD2. V gave up 0 bases and J gave up 2 bases; unmatched junction bases: 5. Per germline, CDR1 DFQATT and CDR2 SNEGSKA (reference sequence). This CDR3 is built from 15 residues. The CDR3 nucleotides are TGCAGTGCTAGAGATCCAGCGGGGGGAACCTACGAGCAGTACTTC. This encodes CSARDPAGGTYEQYF.

The chain has TRBV5-1 and TRBJ1-5; TRBD1 might be the D (5 bases). V lost 0 bases to trimming and J lost 0 bases, with 19 bases between them. The CDR3 loop spans 19 amino acids. Germline-derived CDR1 and CDR2 are SGHRS and YFSETQ. This CDR3 is CASSLEDTGWNHSNQPQHF. The CDR3 nucleotides read TGCGCCAGCAGCTTGGAAGATACAGGATGGAACCATAGCAATCAGCCCCAGCATTTT.

This rearrangement joins TRBV6-1 to TRBJ2-7; D tentatively reads TRBD1 or TRBD2 (5 bases each). Per the germline V gene, CDR1 is MNHNS and CDR2 is SASEGT. The V and J ends lost 6 bases and 0 bases respectively, with 12 bases between them. This CDR3 region has 14 residues. In DNA, the CDR3 is TGTGCCAGCAGAGATAGAGGGGTCTCCTACGAGCAGTACTTC. Amino acid sequence: CASRDRGVSYEQYF.

This clonotype has only a few counts. This chain links TRBV24-1 with TRBJ2-5; 7 nucleotides align to TRBD1. After removal of 2 bases from V and 5 bases from J, the junction contained 13 bases not matched to a gene. The CDR3 sequence is 17 residues long. Germline assignment: CDR1 KGHDR and CDR2 SFDVKD. The CDR3 sequence: CATSDSRTGARGETQYF. The CDR3 nucleotides read TGTGCCACCAGTGATTCTCGGACAGGCGCCAGGGGCGAGACCCAGTACTTC.

The gene calls are TRBV25-1 and TRBJ2-2; D possibly corresponds to TRBD2 (6 bases). The CDR3 length is 17 residues. V dropped 9 bases and J dropped 0 bases, with 20 bases sitting between them. CDR1 is MGHDK, CDR2 SYGVNS, per germline. CDR3 residues: CARTGTVDLANTGELFF. DNA of the CDR3: TGTGCCAGAACCGGGACTGTCGACCTCGCGAACACCGGGGAGCTGTTTTTT.

The chain is built from TRBV6-5 and TRBJ2-7; D may correspond to TRBD1 or TRBD2 (6 bases each). V lost 4 bases to trimming and J lost 3 bases, with 13 bases between them. CDR1 and CDR2 from the germline V gene are MNHEY and SVGAGI. This CDR3 contains 14 residues. CDR3 nucleotides: TGTGCCAGCAGTTTGGGGGGCAGCCTCTACGAGCAGTACGTC. This encodes CASSLGGSLYEQYV.

This clonotype appeared a few times. CDR3 loop: CASSLAPNEQYF. CDR3 coding DNA: TGTGCCAGCAGCTTAGCGCCGAACGAGCAGTACTTC. The chain has TRBV7-9 and TRBJ2-7; D remains unclear. Looked up from germline, CDR1 is SEHNR and CDR2 is FQNEAQ (reference sequence). The CDR3 sequence is 12 residues long. Deletions cut 0 bases from V and 5 bases from J, with 5 bases between.

The CDR3 DNA sequence: TGTGCCAGCAGCTTAGTGGGGGGATCGTCCTACGAGCAGTACGTC. This codes for CASSLVGGSSYEQYV. The J gene is TRBJ2-7, the V gene TRBV5-5; a possible D gene is TRBD2 (6 bases). Germline loops: CDR1 SGHKS, CDR2 YYEKEE (reference sequence). Trimming cost V 2 bases and J 1 base, with 13 bases left between them. The CDR3 loop spans 15 amino acids.

V gene TRBV11-2 combines with J gene TRBJ2-2; no clear D. Germline V gene data show CDR1 as SGHAT and CDR2 as FQNNGV. The V gene lost 5 bases and the J gene lost 7 bases, with 8 bases spanning the gap. The CDR3 length is 12 residues. The CDR3 coding sequence is TGTGCCAGCAGCAAAACCATCGGGGAGCTGTTTTTT. Its protein product is CASSKTIGELFF.

This clonotype was detected a few times. V and J are TRBV7-3 and TRBJ2-2; 7 bases are shared with TRBD1. Trimming took 5 bases from V and 7 from J; bases not matched to a gene: 10. Germline lookup yields CDR1 SGHTA and CDR2 FQGTGA. CDR3 length equals 15 residues. The CDR3 reads CASSPGNRGSGELFF. CDR3 DNA: TGTGCCAGCAGCCCCGGTAACAGGGGCAGCGGGGAGCTGTTTTTT.

DNA of the CDR3: TGTGCCAGCAGCTTAATTGGACAGGGAAAAGAGACCCAGTACTTC. Its protein is CASSLIGQGKETQYF. The chain is built from TRBV7-9 and TRBJ2-5, with TRBD1 identical over 8 bases. Germline V gene lookup returns CDR1 SEHNR and CDR2 FQNEAQ (reference sequence). The CDR3 has 15 amino acids. Trimming cost V 2 bases and J 3 bases; bases outside gene matches: 5.

This clonotype has more than one count but fewer than ten. The rearrangement links TRBV7-2 to TRBJ2-4, with D hard to call. Trimming removed 3 bases at V and 0 bases at J, with 12 bases between. The V gene's germline CDR1 is SGHTA and CDR2 FQGNSA. This CDR3 has 16 amino acids. The CDR3 sequence is CASSLQTLLAKNIQYF. The CDR3 bases are TGTGCCAGCAGCTTGCAGACCCTACTAGCCAAAAACATTCAGTACTTC.

The rearrangement links TRBV29-1 to TRBJ1-2, with D tentatively TRBD1 (6 bases). Germline CDR1 reads SQVTM; CDR2 reads ANQGSEA. This CDR3 comprises 12 residues. Trimming stripped 3 bases from V and 8 bases from J, with 13 bases between. CDR3 region: CSVESSGVGYTF. Here the CDR3 DNA reads TGCAGCGTTGAGTCGTCAGGGGTCGGCTACACCTTC. The variable domain in full, completed from reference TRBV29-1 and TRBJ1-2, reads SAVISQKPSRDICQRGTSLTIQCQVDSQVTMMFWYRQQPGQSLTLIATANQGSEATYESGFVIDKFPISRPNLTFSTLTVSNMSPEDSSIYLCSVESSGVGYTFGSGTRLTVV.

This clonotype has a count of ten or more. The chain links TRBV29-1 to TRBJ1-1; weak D call: TRBD1 (5 bases). The CDR3 covers 15 residues. The germline gives CDR1 SQVTM, CDR2 ANQGSEA. The V end was cut by 8 bases, the J end by 0 bases, with 19 bases between. CDR3 in amino acids: CSTRAGWGMNTEAFF. The DNA of the CDR3 is TGCAGCACGAGGGCTGGATGGGGGATGAACACTGAAGCTTTCTTT.